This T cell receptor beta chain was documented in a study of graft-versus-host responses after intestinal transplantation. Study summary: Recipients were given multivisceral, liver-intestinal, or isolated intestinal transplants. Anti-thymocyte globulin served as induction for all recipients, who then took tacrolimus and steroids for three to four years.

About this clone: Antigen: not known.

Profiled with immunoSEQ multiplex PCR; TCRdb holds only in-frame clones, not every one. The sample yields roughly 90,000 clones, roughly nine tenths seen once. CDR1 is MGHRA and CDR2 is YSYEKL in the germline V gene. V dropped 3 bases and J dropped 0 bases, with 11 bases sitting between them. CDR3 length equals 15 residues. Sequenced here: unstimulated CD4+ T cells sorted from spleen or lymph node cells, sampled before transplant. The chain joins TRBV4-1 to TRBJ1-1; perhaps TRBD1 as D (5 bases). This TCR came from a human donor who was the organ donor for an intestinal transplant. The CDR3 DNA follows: TGCGCCAGCAGCCACCAGGGAGGGGTGAACACTGAAGCTTTCTTT. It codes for CASSHQGGVNTEAFF.